This T cell receptor beta chain was identified during a study of blood T cell repertoires in COVID-19. About the research overall: Italy, Spain and the United States were the sources of the convalescent and acute COVID-19 samples.

Per the original methods: For nucleated cells, counts were estimated from reference gene primer amplification. The protocol was immunoSEQ multiplex PCR, while the TCRdb copy is restricted to in-frame clones and leaves out a portion. D and trimming were read from the DNA, whereas the V and J calls and clone size are those reported in that table. The sample has about 280,000 clones, 75% to 90% seen once; the top ten hold about 2%. J lost 2 bases, V lost 2 bases, and 4 bases had no gene match. The CDR3 length is 15 residues. Germline V gene sequence: CDR1 LNHNV, CDR2 YYDKDF (reference sequence). The chain uses TRBV15 and TRBJ2-3; 7 bases are shared with TRBD1. This TCR was recovered from a woman aged 45-60 years who had recovered from COVID-19. Material: peripheral blood. CDR3 amino acids: CATSRRQGVTDTQYF. The CDR3 DNA follows: TGTGCCACCAGCAGACGACAGGGAGTCACAGATACGCAGTATTTT.